A single sample gave rise to the 30 T cell receptor beta chains below, sequenced in a study of T cell responses to AZD1222 COVID-19 vaccine (dated by TCRdb to the early 2020s). The library was produced with the immunoSEQ multiplex PCR assay. TCRdb provides this immuneACCESS table in a form limited to in-frame rearrangements. Some clones are lacking; in checked studies, under half of them reflect an unresolved V gene, and why the rest are absent is not known. For this sample, the table gives over 120,000 clones. In total, the top ten clones hold about 2% of the sample. In the paper's terms, the time point label means: baseline before first vaccination. Sequencing was performed on peripheral blood. These TCRs come from an adult in good health.

This chain joins TRBV7-9 and TRBJ2-1, with D perhaps TRBD2 (5 bases). The CDR3 sequence is 15 residues long. Germline V gene lookup returns CDR1 SEHNR and CDR2 FQNEAQ (reference sequence). V lost 4 bases to trimming and J lost 3 bases, with 13 bases between them. CDR3 protein: CASSSPREGYNEQFF. CDR3 coding DNA: TGTGCCAGCAGCTCCCCCCGAGAGGGCTACAATGAGCAGTTCTTC.

The V and J genes are TRBV7-6 and TRBJ1-2; D is unresolved. There are 12 residues in the CDR3. V was clipped by 5 bases and J by 8 bases, with 12 bases between them. Looked up from germline, CDR1 is SGHVS and CDR2 is FNYEAQ. Here the CDR3 DNA reads TGTGCCAGCAGCCCTCTGGGCGGCGGCTACACCTTC. It codes for CASSPLGGGYTF.

This chain links TRBV12-3 or TRBV12-4 with TRBJ1-1; no clear D gene. The CDR3 loop spans 11 amino acids. Between the trimmed V and J ends, which lost 1 base and 6 bases, there was a span of 3 bases. Here the CDR3 reads CASSLGSEAFF. The CDR3 DNA reads TGTGCCAGCAGTTTAGGGTCTGAAGCTTTCTTT.

The chain joins TRBV29-1 to TRBJ1-5; D remains unclear. Germline CDR1 is SQVTM and CDR2 is ANQGSEA. V lost 5 bases and J 5 bases, leaving 13 bases between the germline ends. The CDR3 consists of 13 residues. The CDR3: CSVRVGSDQPQHF. CDR3 coding DNA: TGCAGCGTTAGAGTAGGGAGTGATCAGCCCCAGCATTTT.

The rearrangement links TRBV5-3 to TRBJ1-6, with TRBD1 matching 7 bases. TRBV5-3 is sorted into the ORF group, with uncertain function. With 3 bases clipped from V and 6 bases from J, the junction kept 15 bases outside the gene matches. The CDR3 spans 18 residues. The CDR3 loop is CARSSEGPRQGGNSPLHF. The CDR3 coding sequence is TGTGCCAGAAGCTCCGAGGGACCACGACAGGGTGGTAATTCACCCCTCCACTTT.

The chain recombines TRBV18 with TRBJ2-3; 8 bases are a match to TRBD1. The CDR3 totals 15 residues. CDR1 and CDR2 (germline): KGHSH, LQKENI. Trimming at V came to 6 bases and at J to 2 bases, leaving 7 bases not matched to a gene. CDR3 in DNA: TGTGCCAGCTCCGGGACAGGCCTCCTCACAGATACGCAGTATTTT. As protein: CASSGTGLLTDTQYF.

V usage is TRBV6-2 or TRBV6-3 and J usage is TRBJ1-1; the D is unclear. The V and J ends lost 0 bases and 4 bases respectively, with 12 bases between them. The CDR3 runs 15 residues. The germline V gene has CDR1 MNHEY and CDR2 SVGEGT. The CDR3 nucleotides are TGTGCCAGCAGTTACTCGTCCAGGTTCGGCACTGAAGCTTTCTTT. Protein sequence: CASSYSSRFGTEAFF.

This chain connects TRBV29-1 to TRBJ2-1; D tentatively reads TRBD1 or TRBD2 (6 bases each). Germline V gene sequence: CDR1 SQVTM, CDR2 ANQGSEA. The V end lost 8 bases, the J end lost 7 bases, and 21 bases lay between the germline ends. This CDR3 spans 14 amino acids. This chain's CDR3 is CSSVWGATGNEQFF. CDR3 sequence (DNA): TGCAGCTCCGTCTGGGGGGCTACTGGGAATGAGCAGTTCTTC.

The CDR3 loop reads CASSWSRGVNTEAFF. The CDR3, as DNA: TGCGCCAGCAGCTGGTCGCGGGGCGTGAACACTGAAGCTTTCTTT. The V call is TRBV5-1, the J call TRBJ1-1; maybe TRBD1 (5 bases). The germline CDR1 and CDR2 sequences are SGHRS and YFSETQ. The CDR3 extends over 15 amino acids. Trimming stripped 3 bases from V and 0 bases from J, with 12 bases between.

J is TRBJ1-5 and V is TRBV18, with 8 bases aligning to TRBD1. The J segment lost 1 base and the V segment lost 2 bases, leaving 4 bases of the junction unmatched. The CDR3 has 16 residues. CDR1 is KGHSH and CDR2 is LQKENI in the germline V gene. CDR3 sequence: CASSPYQGASNQPQHF. For the CDR3, the DNA is TGTGCCAGCTCACCATACCAGGGGGCAAGCAATCAGCCCCAGCATTTT.

This sequence joins TRBV6-5 and TRBJ1-2; D is unclear. Trimming took off 7 bases at V and 4 bases at J, with 10 bases between the two ends. CDR1 and CDR2 (germline): MNHEY, SVGAGI. This CDR3 region has 12 residues. CDR3 protein: CASTGPFYGYTF. For the CDR3, the DNA is TGTGCCAGCACGGGCCCTTTCTATGGCTACACCTTC.

The chain recombines TRBV28 with TRBJ1-6, with D hard to call. The CDR3 contains 15 residues. Germline V gene data show CDR1 as MDHEN and CDR2 as SYDVKM. Trimming took off 0 bases at V and 0 bases at J, with 3 bases between the two ends. The CDR3: CASSLWSSYNSPLHF. In nucleotides, the CDR3 is TGTGCCAGCAGTTTATGGAGCTCCTATAATTCACCCCTCCACTTT. Combining the CDR3 with reference TRBV28 and TRBJ1-6 gives the whole variable domain DVKVTQSSRYLVKRTGEKVFLECVQDMDHENMFWYRQDPGLGLRLIYFSYDVKMKEKGDIPEGYSVSREKKERFSLILESASTNQTSMYLCASSLWSSYNSPLHFGNGTRLTVT.

The chain links TRBV2 to TRBJ1-5, with D uncertain. Trimming stripped 4 bases from V and 0 bases from J, with 4 bases between. CDR1 is SNHLY, CDR2 FYNNEI, per germline. The CDR3 has 13 amino acids. CDR3 protein: CASSGDSNQPQHF. CDR3 coding DNA: TGTGCCAGCAGTGGGGATAGCAATCAGCCCCAGCATTTT.

The chain has TRBV12-5 and TRBJ2-7; maybe TRBD2 (5 bases). Germline lookup yields CDR1 LGHNT and CDR2 FRNRAP. The CDR3 totals 18 residues. V was clipped by 0 bases and J by 4 bases, with 22 bases between them. The CDR3 DNA sequence: TGTGCTAGTGGTTTGGTACCGATTCTACGGGATACCCCTTACGAGCAGTACTTC. It specifies CASGLVPILRDTPYEQYF. Based on the CDR3 plus reference TRBV12-5 and TRBJ2-7, the full variable domain is DARVTQTPRHKVTEMGQEVTMRCQPILGHNTVFWYRQTMMQGLELLAYFRNRAPLDDSGMPKDRFSAEMPDATLATLKIQPSEPRDSAVYFCASGLVPILRDTPYEQYFGPGTRLTVT.

This chain links TRBV24-1 with TRBJ2-5; TRBD2 aligns across 10 bases. Germline V lookup: CDR1 KGHDR, CDR2 SFDVKD. CDR3 length: 16 residues. V shed 1 base and J 0 bases; nucleotides not matched to a gene: 1. The CDR3 bases are TGTGCCACCAGTGATTTAGCGGGGGGGCACCAAGAGACCCAGTACTTC. Translated, it gives CATSDLAGGHQETQYF.

The V and J genes are TRBV7-2 and TRBJ1-1, with D possibly being TRBD1 (6 bases). CDR3 size: 16 residues. V was cut by 0 bases and J by 1 base, with 12 bases left in between. From germline, CDR1 is SGHTA and CDR2 FQGNSA. CDR3 in amino acids: CASSLALGTPNTEAFF. Here the CDR3 DNA reads TGTGCCAGCAGCTTAGCTCTCGGGACACCGAACACTGAAGCTTTCTTT. Complete variable domain (other parts from reference TRBV7-2 and TRBJ1-1): GAGVSQSPSNKVTEKGKDVELRCDPISGHTALYWYRQSLGQGLEFLIYFQGNSAPDKSGLPSDRFSAERTGGSVSTLTIQRTQQEDSAVYLCASSLALGTPNTEAFFGQGTRLTVV.

The chain carries TRBV6-5 and TRBJ1-4; D gene unclear. With 8 bases removed from V and 5 bases from J, the gap between germline ends came to 12 bases. Germline lookup yields CDR1 MNHEY and CDR2 SVGAGI. CDR3 size: 13 residues. CDR3 sequence (DNA): TGTGCCAGCGGCGCGGGGTACAATGAAAAACTGTTTTTT. Protein: CASGAGYNEKLFF.

This chain links TRBV29-1 with TRBJ2-7, with 8 nucleotides matching TRBD1. From germline, CDR1 is SQVTM and CDR2 ANQGSEA. J was trimmed by 0 bases and V by 4 bases; bases with no gene match: 2. This CDR3 region has 13 residues. The CDR3 DNA reads as TGCAGCGTTGGGGGGACAGGCTCCTACGAGCAGTACTTC. Protein product: CSVGGTGSYEQYF.

V gene TRBV7-2 combines with J gene TRBJ2-2; D not certain. The CDR3 contains 16 residues. Germline V gene sequence: CDR1 SGHTA, CDR2 FQGNSA. Trimming cost V 5 bases and J 1 base, with 14 bases left between them. The CDR3: CASSPRRLGNTGELFF. CDR3 in DNA: TGTGCCAGCAGCCCACGGCGGCTTGGGAACACCGGGGAGCTGTTTTTT.

V gene TRBV28 combines with J gene TRBJ1-2, with D unresolved. V lost 10 bases and J 1 base, leaving 10 bases between the germline ends. The germline V gene encodes CDR1 MDHEN and CDR2 SYDVKM. The CDR3 runs 12 residues. The CDR3 DNA reads as TGTGCCACCGGGCGGGGTAACTATGGCTACACCTTC. This gives the protein CATGRGNYGYTF.

The chain combines TRBV15 with TRBJ2-1, with TRBD1 identical over 7 bases. V lost 1 base, J lost 5 bases, and 5 bases stayed unmatched. Germline-derived CDR1 and CDR2 are LNHNV and YYDKDF (reference sequence). This CDR3 has 15 amino acids. CDR3 coding DNA: TGTGCCACCAGCAGAGGAAAAGGGACAGACAATGAGCAGTTCTTC. Amino acids: CATSRGKGTDNEQFF.

The chain joins TRBV29-1 to TRBJ1-6; the match to TRBD1 covers 7 bases. This CDR3 region has 13 residues. Trimming cost V 7 bases and J 3 bases; bases outside gene matches: 3. Per germline, CDR1 SQVTM and CDR2 ANQGSEA. The CDR3 coding sequence is TGCAGCGGTCGACAGGGCTATAATTCACCCCTCCACTTT. Translating it yields CSGRQGYNSPLHF. The whole variable domain, remainder taken from reference TRBV29-1 and TRBJ1-6, is SAVISQKPSRDICQRGTSLTIQCQVDSQVTMMFWYRQQPGQSLTLIATANQGSEATYESGFVIDKFPISRPNLTFSTLTVSNMSPEDSSIYLCSGRQGYNSPLHFGNGTRLTVT.

V is TRBV28 and J is TRBJ1-2; D gene uncertain. From germline, CDR1 is MDHEN and CDR2 SYDVKM. CDR3 length: 13 amino acids. Trimming shortened V by 7 bases and J by 4 bases, and 13 bases separated the two germline ends. The CDR3: CASKVEFAYGYTF. DNA of the CDR3: TGTGCCAGCAAGGTGGAGTTTGCCTATGGCTACACCTTC.

V gene TRBV28 combines with J gene TRBJ2-3; tentatively, D is TRBD2 (5 bases). CDR3 length: 14 amino acids. The V gene's germline CDR1 is MDHEN and CDR2 SYDVKM. V was trimmed by 3 bases and J by 6 bases, leaving 13 bases between them. The CDR3 is CASSLGSRRDTQYF. DNA of the CDR3: TGTGCCAGCAGTTTGGGGAGCAGGAGGGATACGCAGTATTTT.

The chain employs TRBV21-1 and TRBJ2-7; the table gives TRBD2 as D, unverified against the DNA. TRBV21-1 is marked as a pseudogene. The CDR3 consists of 15 residues. The CDR3 spells CASSNGTSVTYEQYF. In DNA form, the CDR3 reads TGTGCCAGCAGCAACGGGACTAGCGTTACCTACGAGCAGTACTTC.

The CDR3 here is CASSSDRTTDTQYF. CDR3 sequence (DNA): TGTGCCAGCAGCTCGGACCGTACCACAGATACGCAGTATTTT. V and J are TRBV11-3 and TRBJ2-3; D remains ambiguous. V was trimmed by 4 bases and J by 2 bases, leaving 10 bases between them. This CDR3 has 14 amino acids. The germline V gene encodes CDR1 SGHNT and CDR2 YENEEA.

The chain employs TRBV7-9 and TRBJ2-4, with 12 nucleotides matching TRBD2. The CDR3 has 17 residues. Germline assignment: CDR1 SEHNR and CDR2 FQNEAQ (reference sequence). Trimming removed 6 bases from V and 12 bases from J; junction bases left unmatched: 18. The CDR3 DNA follows: TGTGCCAGCAGTCCCCCCCCGCGAACTAGCGGGGGGTATAATCAGTACTTC. As protein: CASSPPPRTSGGYNQYF. Looking up the rest from reference TRBV7-9 and TRBJ2-4 gives the full variable domain: DTGVSQNPRHKITKRGQNVTFRCDPISEHNRLYWYRQTLGQGPEFLTYFQNEAQLEKSRLLSDRFSAERPKGSFSTLEIQRTEQGDSAMYLCASSPPPRTSGGYNQYFGAGTRLSVL.

The chain employs TRBV9 and TRBJ2-1; 7 bases agree with TRBD2. Germline lookup yields CDR1 SGDLS and CDR2 YYNGEE. Unmatched junction bases numbered 0, after V lost 0 bases and J lost 6 bases. The length of the CDR3 is 13 residues. The CDR3 DNA reads as TGTGCCAGCAGCGTAGGGGGGGGCAATGAGCAGTTCTTC. This codes for CASSVGGGNEQFF.

The chain recombines TRBV27 with TRBJ1-1; no clear D gene. The CDR3 is 16 residues long. V was clipped by 6 bases and J by 0 bases, with 17 bases between them. Germline lookup yields CDR1 MNHEY and CDR2 SMNVEV (reference sequence). As DNA, the CDR3 is TGTGCCAGCAGCCTCGGCCCTAGCATCATGAACACTGAAGCTTTCTTT. The encoded protein is CASSLGPSIMNTEAFF.

V is TRBV30 and J is TRBJ1-1; TRBD1 might be the D (5 bases). Trimming removed 1 base from V and 6 bases from J, with 18 bases in between. The length of the CDR3 is 15 residues. Germline CDR1 GTSNPN, CDR2 SVGIG (reference sequence). Here the CDR3 DNA reads TGTGCCTGGAGTGCTTGGGACCCTGGGACCTCTGAAGCTTTCTTT. Amino acid sequence: CAWSAWDPGTSEAFF.